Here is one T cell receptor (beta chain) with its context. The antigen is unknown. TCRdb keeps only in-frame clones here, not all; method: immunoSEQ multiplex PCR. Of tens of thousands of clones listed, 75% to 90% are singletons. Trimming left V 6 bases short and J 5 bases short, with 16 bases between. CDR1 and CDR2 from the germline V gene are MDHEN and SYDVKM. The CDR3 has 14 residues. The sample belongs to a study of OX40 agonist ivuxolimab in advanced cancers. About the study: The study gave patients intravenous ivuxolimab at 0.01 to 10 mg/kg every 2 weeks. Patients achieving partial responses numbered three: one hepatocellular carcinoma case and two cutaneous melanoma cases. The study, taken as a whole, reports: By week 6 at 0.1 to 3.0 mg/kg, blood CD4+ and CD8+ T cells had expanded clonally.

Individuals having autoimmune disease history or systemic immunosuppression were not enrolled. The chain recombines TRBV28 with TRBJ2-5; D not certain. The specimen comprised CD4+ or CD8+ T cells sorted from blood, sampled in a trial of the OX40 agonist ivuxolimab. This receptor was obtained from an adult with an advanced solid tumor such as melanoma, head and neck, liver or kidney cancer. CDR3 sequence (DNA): TGTGCCAGCAGCACTCCTTATGGTCAGGAGACCCAGTACTTC. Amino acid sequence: CASSTPYGQETQYF.